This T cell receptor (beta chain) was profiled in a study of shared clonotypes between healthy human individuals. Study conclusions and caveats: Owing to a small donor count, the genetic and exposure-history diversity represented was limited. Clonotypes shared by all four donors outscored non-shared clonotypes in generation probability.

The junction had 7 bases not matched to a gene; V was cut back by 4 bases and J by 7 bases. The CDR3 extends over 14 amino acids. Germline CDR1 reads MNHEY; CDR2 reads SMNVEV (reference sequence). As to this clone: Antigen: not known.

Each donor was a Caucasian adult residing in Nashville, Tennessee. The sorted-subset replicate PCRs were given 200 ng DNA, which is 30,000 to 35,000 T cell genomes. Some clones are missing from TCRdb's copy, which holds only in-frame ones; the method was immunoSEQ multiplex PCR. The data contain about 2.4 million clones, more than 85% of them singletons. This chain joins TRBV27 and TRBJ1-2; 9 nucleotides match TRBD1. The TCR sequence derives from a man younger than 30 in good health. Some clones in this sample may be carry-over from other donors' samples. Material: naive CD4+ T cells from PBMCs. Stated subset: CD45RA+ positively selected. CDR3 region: CASSSRTGESGYTF. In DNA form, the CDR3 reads TGTGCCAGCAGTTCGAGGACAGGGGAGAGTGGCTACACCTTC.